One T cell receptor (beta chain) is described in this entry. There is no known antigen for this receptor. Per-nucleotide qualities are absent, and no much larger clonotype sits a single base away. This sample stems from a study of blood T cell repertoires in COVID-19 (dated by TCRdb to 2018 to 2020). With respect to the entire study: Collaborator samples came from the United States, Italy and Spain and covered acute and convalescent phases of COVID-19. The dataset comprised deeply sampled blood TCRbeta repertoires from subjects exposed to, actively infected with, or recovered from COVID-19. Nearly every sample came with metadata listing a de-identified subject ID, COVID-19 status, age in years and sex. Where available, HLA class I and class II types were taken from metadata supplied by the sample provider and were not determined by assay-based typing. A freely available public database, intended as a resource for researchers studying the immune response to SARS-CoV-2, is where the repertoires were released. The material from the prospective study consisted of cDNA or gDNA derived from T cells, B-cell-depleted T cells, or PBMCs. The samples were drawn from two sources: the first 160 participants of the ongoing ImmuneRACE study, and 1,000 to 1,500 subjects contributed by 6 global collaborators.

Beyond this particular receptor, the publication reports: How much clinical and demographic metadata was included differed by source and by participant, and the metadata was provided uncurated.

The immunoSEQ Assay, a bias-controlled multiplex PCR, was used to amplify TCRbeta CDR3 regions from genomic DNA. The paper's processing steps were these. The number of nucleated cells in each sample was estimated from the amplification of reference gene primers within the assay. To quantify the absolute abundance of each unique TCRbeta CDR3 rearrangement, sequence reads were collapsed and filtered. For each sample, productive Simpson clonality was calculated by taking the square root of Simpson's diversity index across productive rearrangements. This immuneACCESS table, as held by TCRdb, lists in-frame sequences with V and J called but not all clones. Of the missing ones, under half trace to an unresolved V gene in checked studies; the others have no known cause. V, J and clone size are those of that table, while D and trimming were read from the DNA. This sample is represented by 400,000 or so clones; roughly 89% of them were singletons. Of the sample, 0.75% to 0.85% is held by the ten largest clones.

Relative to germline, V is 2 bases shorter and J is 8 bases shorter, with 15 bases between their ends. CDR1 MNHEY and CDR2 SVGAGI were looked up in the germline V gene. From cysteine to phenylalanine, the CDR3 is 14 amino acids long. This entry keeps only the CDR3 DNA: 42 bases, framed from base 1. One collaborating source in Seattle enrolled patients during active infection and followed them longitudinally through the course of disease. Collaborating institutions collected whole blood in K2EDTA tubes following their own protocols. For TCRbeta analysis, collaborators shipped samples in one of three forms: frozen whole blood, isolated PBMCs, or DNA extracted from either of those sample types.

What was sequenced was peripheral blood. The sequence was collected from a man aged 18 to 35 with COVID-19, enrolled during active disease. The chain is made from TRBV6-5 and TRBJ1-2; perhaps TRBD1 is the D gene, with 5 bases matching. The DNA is TGTGCCAGCAGTTACAATGACGGAAGACAGGGCTACACCTTC. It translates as CASSYNDGRQGYTF.